The present TCR beta chain was sequenced within a study of Graves' ophthalmopathy and Graves' hyperthyroidism. RNA transcripts provided the template for amplifying TCR beta CDR3 regions. An opening RT-PCR round employed HTBI primers and preceded a second-round multiplex PCR. TCRdb reprocessed the multiplex PCR reads via MiXCR and lists one record per CDR3 protein. Among 500,000 to 600,000 distinct CDR3 sequences listed, 35% to 40% were seen once. Trimming removed 1 base at V and 5 bases at J, with 11 bases between. CDR1 and CDR2 from the germline V gene are LGHDT and YNNKEL (reference sequence). There are 14 residues in the CDR3.

The receptor was isolated from an adult man with Graves' hyperthyroidism. The chain combines TRBV3-1 with TRBJ1-1; maybe TRBD1 (5 bases). Sequencing was done on a sample of peripheral blood or thyroid tissue (not recorded which). Here the CDR3 DNA reads TGTGCCAGCAGCCAAGGGGAGGGGAGGACTGAAGCTTTCTTT. This encodes CASSQGEGRTEAFF.